This T cell receptor beta chain was sequenced for a study of blood T cell repertoires in COVID-19. As for the study in general: The United States, Italy and Spain supplied acute and convalescent COVID-19 samples. T cells, B-cell-depleted T cells, or PBMCs provided the cDNA or gDNA that served as material.

Under the authors' procedure: Reference gene primers were amplified, and this amplification served to estimate nucleated cell counts. Only in-frame clones appear in the TCRdb table, and some are missing; sequencing was by immunoSEQ multiplex PCR. Clone size and the V and J calls come from that table; the DNA yielded D and trimming. This table holds around 36,000 clones, around 90% found once. V dropped 2 bases and J dropped 10; count of bases not matched to a gene: 6. The CDR3 extends over 13 amino acids. Germline V lookup: CDR1 MDHEN, CDR2 SYDVKM. This receptor was identified in a human donor in a cohort sampled during active COVID-19. This chain connects TRBV28 to TRBJ1-1; 8 bases fit TRBD1. Sequences were obtained from peripheral blood. The CDR3 here is CASSLTQGARAFF. The DNA for the CDR3 is TGTGCCAGCAGTTTAACCCAGGGGGCCCGAGCTTTCTTT.